The source of this TCR beta chain is a study of T cell responses to AZD1222 COVID-19 vaccine. Concerning this clone: What it binds is unknown.

Notes on the study in general: Nearly half of unique spike-specific TCRs reportedly avoided B.1.351 and B.1.1.7 mutated regions. Among the donors, most were white British and more were female, and clonal diversity was possibly underestimated. It was only five to seven AZD1222 recipients who were seropositive at baseline.

Libraries were prepared by immunoSEQ multiplex PCR; TCRdb keeps only in-frame clonotypes and omits some of them. The sample yields fewer than 200,000 clones, around 92% seen once. The CDR3 consists of 15 residues. The V gene's germline CDR1 is SGHTA and CDR2 FQGTGA. V dropped 5 bases and J dropped 4 bases, with 15 bases sitting between them. The receptor's source is an adult in good health. Sample: peripheral blood, taken on day 0 of AZD1222 vaccination. The chain carries TRBV7-3 and TRBJ1-3; maybe TRBD1 (5 bases). The CDR3 reads CASSPAGVRGNTIYF. DNA of the CDR3: TGTGCCAGCAGCCCCGCGGGGGTCCGGGGAAACACCATATATTTT.